This T cell receptor beta chain was observed in a study of control samples from healthy donors and cancer patients. V lost 1 base and J lost 1, with 9 bases in between. Germline-derived CDR1 and CDR2 are SGHRS and YFSETQ. The CDR3 sequence is 15 residues long. TCRdb's table, derived via immunoSEQ multiplex PCR, lists solely in-frame clones and lacks some. Counted here are about 160,000 clones, 96% occurring once; the ten biggest clones make up approximately 0.93%. V usage is TRBV5-1 and J usage is TRBJ1-3; D not resolved. The sequenced sample consisted of blood. The TCR comes from a woman in her twenties or thirties in good health. The CDR3 DNA reads TGCGCCAGCAGCTTGATGGGAGAATCTGGAAACACCATATATTTT. Its protein is CASSLMGESGNTIYF. Complete variable domain (other parts from reference TRBV5-1 and TRBJ1-3): KAGVTQTPRYLIKTRGQQVTLSCSPISGHRSVSWYQQTPGQGLQFLFEYFSETQRNKGNFPGRFSGRQFSNSRSEMNVSTLELGDSALYLCASSLMGESGNTIYFGEGSWLTVV.